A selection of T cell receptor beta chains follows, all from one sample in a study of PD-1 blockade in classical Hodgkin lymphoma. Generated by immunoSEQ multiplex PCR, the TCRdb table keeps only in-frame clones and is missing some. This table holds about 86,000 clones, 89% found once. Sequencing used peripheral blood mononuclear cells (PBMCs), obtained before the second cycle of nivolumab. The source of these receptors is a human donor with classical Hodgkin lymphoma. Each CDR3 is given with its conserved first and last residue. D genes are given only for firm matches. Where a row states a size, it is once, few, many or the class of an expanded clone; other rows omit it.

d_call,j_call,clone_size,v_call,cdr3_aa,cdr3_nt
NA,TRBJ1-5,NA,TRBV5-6,CASSSSGNQPQHF,TGTGCCAGCAGCTCTTCGGGGAATCAGCCCCAGCATTTT
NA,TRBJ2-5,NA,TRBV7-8,CASSLGALGSETQYF,TGTGCCAGCAGCTTAGGGGCGTTAGGTTCTGAGACCCAGTACTTC
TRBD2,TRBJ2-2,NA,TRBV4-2,CASSQDRDSGSITGELFF,TGTGCCAGCAGCCAAGATCGGGATAGCGGGAGCATCACCGGGGAGCTGTTTTTT
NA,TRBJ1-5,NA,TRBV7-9,CASSLDRQPQHF,TGTGCCAGCAGCTTAGACAGGCAGCCCCAGCATTTT
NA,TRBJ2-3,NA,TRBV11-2,CASSPDYLDTDTQYF,TGTGCCAGCAGCCCCGACTACTTAGACACAGATACGCAGTATTTT
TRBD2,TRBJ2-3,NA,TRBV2,CASSEISLAGGSTDTQYF,TGTGCCAGCAGTGAGATATCGTTAGCGGGGGGGAGCACAGATACGCAGTATTTT
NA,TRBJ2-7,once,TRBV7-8,CASSLQGSISYEQYF,TGTGCCAGCAGCTTACAGGGGTCCATCTCCTACGAGCAGTACTTC
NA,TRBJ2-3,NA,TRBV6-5,CASRLQYTQYF,TGTGCCAGCAGACTACAGTATACGCAGTATTTT
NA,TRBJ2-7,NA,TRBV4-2,CASSHLGSYEQYF,TGTGCCAGCAGCCATCTAGGGTCCTACGAGCAGTACTTC
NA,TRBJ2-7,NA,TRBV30,CAWSEQAYEQYF,TGTGCCTGGAGTGAGCAGGCCTACGAGCAGTACTTC
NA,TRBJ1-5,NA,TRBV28,CASSRGQPQHF,TGTGCCAGCAGTCGTGGACAGCCCCAGCATTTT
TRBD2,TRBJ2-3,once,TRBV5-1,CASSKRTSGVSTDTQYF,TGCGCCAGCAGCAAGCGGACTAGCGGAGTTAGCACAGATACGCAGTATTTT
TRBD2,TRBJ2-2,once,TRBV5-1,CASSFNSGRDTGELFF,TGCGCCAGCAGCTTTAATAGCGGGAGGGACACCGGGGAGCTGTTTTTT
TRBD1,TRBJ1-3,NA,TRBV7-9,CASSHSRALQGNSGNTIYF,TGTGCCAGCAGCCACAGTAGGGCATTACAGGGGAACTCTGGAAACACCATATATTTT
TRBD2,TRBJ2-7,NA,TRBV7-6,CASSPLAGVGSNHEQYF,TGTGCCAGCAGCCCACTAGCGGGAGTTGGGTCCAACCACGAGCAGTACTTC
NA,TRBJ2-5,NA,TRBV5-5,CASSLGLYQETQYF,TGTGCCAGCAGCTTGGGGCTGTACCAAGAGACCCAGTACTTC
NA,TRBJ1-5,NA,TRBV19,CASSPDRNQPQHF,TGTGCCAGTAGCCCCGACAGAAATCAGCCCCAGCATTTT
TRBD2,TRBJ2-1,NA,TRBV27,CASSFLGLANNEQFF,TGTGCCAGCAGTTTTTTAGGACTAGCGAACAATGAGCAGTTCTTC